The present entry profiles one T cell receptor (beta chain) with its context. Participant reports of clinical history set cohort assignment. Authors' data handling: Amplification of reference gene primers provided the estimated nucleated cell counts. Measured with immunoSEQ multiplex PCR; TCRdb has only the in-frame clones, and not every one. The V and J calls and clone size come from that table; D and trimming were worked out from the DNA. The sample has around 360,000 clones; 80% to 90% are singletons. V was clipped by 5 bases and J by 7 bases, with 11 bases between them. The length of the CDR3 is 13 residues. CDR1 MNHEY and CDR2 SMNVEV come from the germline V gene (reference sequence). The data derive from a study of blood T cell repertoires in COVID-19. Looking at the study overall: The United States, Italy and Spain provided the acute and convalescent COVID-19 samples. In each case, the material was cDNA or gDNA derived from T cells, B-cell-depleted T cells, or PBMCs.

V gene TRBV27 combines with J gene TRBJ1-4; D might be TRBD1 (5 bases). What was sequenced was PBMCs or T cells enriched from blood (not recorded which). This receptor was obtained from a man aged 40-49 years in a cohort exposed to, infected with or recovered from COVID-19 (not recorded which). The CDR3 bases are TGTGCCAGCAGTGTCCAGGGTCGTGAAAAACTGTTTTTT. As protein: CASSVQGREKLFF.